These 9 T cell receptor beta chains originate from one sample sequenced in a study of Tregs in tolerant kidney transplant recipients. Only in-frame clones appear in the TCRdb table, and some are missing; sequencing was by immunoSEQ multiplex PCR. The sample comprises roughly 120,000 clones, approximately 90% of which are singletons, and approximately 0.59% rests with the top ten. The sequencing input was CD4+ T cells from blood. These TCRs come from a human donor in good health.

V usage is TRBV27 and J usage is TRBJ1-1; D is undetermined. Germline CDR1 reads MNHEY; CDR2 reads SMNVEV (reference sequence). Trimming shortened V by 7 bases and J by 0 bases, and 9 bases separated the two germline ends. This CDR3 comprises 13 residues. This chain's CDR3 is CASKAVVNTEAFF. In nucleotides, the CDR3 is TGTGCCAGCAAAGCAGTGGTGAACACTGAAGCTTTCTTT.

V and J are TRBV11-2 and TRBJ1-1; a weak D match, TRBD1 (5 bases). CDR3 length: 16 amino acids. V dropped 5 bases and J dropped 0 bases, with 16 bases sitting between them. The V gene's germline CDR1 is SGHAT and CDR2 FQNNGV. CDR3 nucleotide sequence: TGTGCCAGCAGCCCAGGACACACCACCATGAACACTGAAGCTTTCTTT. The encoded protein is CASSPGHTTMNTEAFF.

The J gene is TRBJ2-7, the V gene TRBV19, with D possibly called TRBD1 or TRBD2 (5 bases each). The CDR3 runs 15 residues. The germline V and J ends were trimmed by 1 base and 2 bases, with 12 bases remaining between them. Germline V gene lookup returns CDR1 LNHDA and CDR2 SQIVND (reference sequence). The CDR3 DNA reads TGTGCCAGTAGTATAGTAAACGGGGCCACCTACGAGCAGTACTTC. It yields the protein CASSIVNGATYEQYF.

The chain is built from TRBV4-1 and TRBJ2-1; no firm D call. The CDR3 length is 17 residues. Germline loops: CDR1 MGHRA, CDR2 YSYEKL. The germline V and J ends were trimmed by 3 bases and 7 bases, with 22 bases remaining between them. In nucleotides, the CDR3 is TGCGCCAGCAGCCAGGCCGGAGCCGGCGTGCTTTTGAATGAGCAGTTCTTC. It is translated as CASSQAGAGVLLNEQFF.

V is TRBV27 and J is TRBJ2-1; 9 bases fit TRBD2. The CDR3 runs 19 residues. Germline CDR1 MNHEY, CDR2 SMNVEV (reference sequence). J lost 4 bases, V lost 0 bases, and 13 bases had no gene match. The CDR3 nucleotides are TGTGCCAGCAGTTTATCCCCAGATCCCACTAGCGGGCCTTACAATGAGCAGTTCTTC. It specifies CASSLSPDPTSGPYNEQFF.

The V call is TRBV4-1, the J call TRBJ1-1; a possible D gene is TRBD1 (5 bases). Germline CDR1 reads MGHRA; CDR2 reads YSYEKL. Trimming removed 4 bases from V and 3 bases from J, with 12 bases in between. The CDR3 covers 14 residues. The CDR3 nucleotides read TGCGCCAGCAGCCCCTTCGGCAGGGACACTGAAGCTTTCTTT. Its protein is CASSPFGRDTEAFF.

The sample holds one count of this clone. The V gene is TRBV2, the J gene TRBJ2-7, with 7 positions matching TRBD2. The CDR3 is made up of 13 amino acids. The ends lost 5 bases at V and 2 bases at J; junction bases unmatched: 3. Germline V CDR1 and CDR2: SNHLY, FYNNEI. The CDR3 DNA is TGTGCCAGCAGTTGGGACTACCCCTACGAGCAGTACTTC. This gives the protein CASSWDYPYEQYF.

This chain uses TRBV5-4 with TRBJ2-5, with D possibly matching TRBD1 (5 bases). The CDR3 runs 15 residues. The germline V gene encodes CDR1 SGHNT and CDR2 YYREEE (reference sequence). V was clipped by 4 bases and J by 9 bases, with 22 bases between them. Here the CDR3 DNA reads TGTGCCAGCAGCAGGGGATGGACATCCGAGTCGTCCCAGTACTTC. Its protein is CASSRGWTSESSQYF.

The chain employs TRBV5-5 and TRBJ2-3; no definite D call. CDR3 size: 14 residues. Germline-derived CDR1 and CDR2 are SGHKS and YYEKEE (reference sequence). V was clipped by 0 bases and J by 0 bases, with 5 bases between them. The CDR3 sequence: CASSLVSSTDTQYF. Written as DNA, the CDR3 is TGTGCCAGCAGCTTGGTTTCTAGCACAGATACGCAGTATTTT. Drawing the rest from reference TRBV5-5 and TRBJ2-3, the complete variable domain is DAGVTQSPTHLIKTRGQQVTLRCSPISGHKSVSWYQQVLGQGPQFIFQYYEKEERGRGNFPDRFSARQFPNYSSELNVNALLLGDSALYLCASSLVSSTDTQYFGPGTRLTVL.